Listed here is a single TCR beta chain. Its specificity is unknown. CDR3 length: 13 amino acids. V lost 5 bases to trimming and J lost 5 bases; unmatched junction nucleotides: 5. Germline-derived CDR1 and CDR2 are SEHNR and FQNEAQ (reference sequence). Unique molecular identifiers were present on the cDNA, which also gained a universal primer site by template switching. TCRdb re-called the 5' RACE reads through MiXCR, storing one row per CDR3 protein. The table includes hundreds of thousands of distinct CDR3 sequences, 8.5% to 9% detected once. This sample was included in a study of identical twins. Study-wide results and limits: Out-of-frame alpha sequences shared by twins showed excess low generation probability. Excess sharing between twins was weaker in beta out-of-frame sequences.

This sample was also put to use in a study of yellow fever vaccine responses in identical twins.

The J gene is TRBJ2-7, the V gene TRBV7-9, with 8 nucleotides matching TRBD2. The TCR comes from a young woman in good health. Sequencing was carried out using PBMCs. The CDR3 spells CASSASGGNEQYF. Here the CDR3 DNA reads TGTGCCAGCAGCGCCAGCGGGGGAAACGAGCAGTACTTC.